This TCR beta chain was sequenced for a study of cytomegalovirus exposure and HLA in healthy donors. Background on the study: When 300 to 500 donors were genotyped, roughly 82% of them were found to fall in the Caucasian-associated ancestry cluster.

The PCR employed 60 Vbeta primers together with 13 Jbeta primers. Generated by immunoSEQ multiplex PCR, the TCRdb table keeps only in-frame clones and is missing some. The table lists around 150,000 clones, roughly 80% of them singletons. General study points: Donor immune exposure was known only as CMV serostatus. The authors listed 150 to 200 TCR beta chains as cytomegalovirus-associated.

Germline loops: CDR1 WNHNN, CDR2 SYGVQD (reference sequence). The CDR3 contains 18 residues. Losses at the gene ends were 3 bases for V and 1 base for J; bases not matched to a gene: 4. Concerning this clone: As yet, its antigen is unknown.

The chain carries TRBV10-1 and TRBJ2-2; 14 nucleotides agree with TRBD2. Sequencing was performed on PBMCs. This TCR came from a male donor in good health and CMV-seropositive. CDR3 coding DNA: TGCGCCAGCAGTGAAAGGGGACTAGCGGGAGAGAACACCGGGGAGCTGTTTTTT. It yields the protein CASSERGLAGENTGELFF.